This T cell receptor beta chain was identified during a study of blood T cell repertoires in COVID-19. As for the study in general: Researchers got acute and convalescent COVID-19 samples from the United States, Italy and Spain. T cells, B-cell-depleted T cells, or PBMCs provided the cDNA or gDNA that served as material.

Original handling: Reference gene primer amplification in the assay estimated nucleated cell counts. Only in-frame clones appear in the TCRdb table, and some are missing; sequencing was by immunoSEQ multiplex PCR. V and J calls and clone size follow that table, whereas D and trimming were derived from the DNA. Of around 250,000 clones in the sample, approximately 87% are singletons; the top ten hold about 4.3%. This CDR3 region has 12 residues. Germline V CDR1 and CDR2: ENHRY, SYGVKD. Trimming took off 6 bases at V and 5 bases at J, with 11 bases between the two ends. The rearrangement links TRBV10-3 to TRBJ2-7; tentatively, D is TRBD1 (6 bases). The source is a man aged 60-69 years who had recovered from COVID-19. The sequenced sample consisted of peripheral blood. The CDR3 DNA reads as TGTGCCATCAGGGGGGACAACGACGAGCAGTACTTC. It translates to CAIRGDNDEQYF.